The sequence of this TCR beta chain was determined in a study of vaccination and CD4 T cells after COVID-19. Study information: Convalescent individuals numbered four females and six males, two being Hispanic.

Treatment noted: roughly ten-day PBMC culture with coronavirus spike peptide pools or control peptides (ViraFEST assay). First, ViraFEST expanded antigen-specific T cells with peptide pools, and next it sequenced the TCRs. The CDR3 runs to 15 residues. V was trimmed by 4 bases and J by 1 base, leaving 11 bases between them. Cultured CD4+ T-cell DNA underwent Oncomine TCR Beta short-read sequencing. Extraction of genomic DNA was performed on cultured CD4+ T cells. TCRdb recomputed calls from the PCR reads with MiXCR, one row per CDR3 protein. The repertoire holds over 15,000 distinct CDR3 sequences, 45% to 50% seen once, with roughly 4% in the top ten. This clonotype was seen only a few times. What it binds is unknown.

This clonotype was obtained from a human donor who had recovered from COVID-19. The material sequenced was CD4+ T cells from blood, cultured in vitro. The J gene is TRBJ1-5, the V gene TRBV12-3 or TRBV12-4; the D is unclear. CDR3 bases: TGTGCCAGCAGTTCGTTTCCCCAGAGCAATCAGCCCCAGCATTTT. Protein product: CASSSFPQSNQPQHF.